The clone carrying this T cell receptor beta chain was detected ten times or more. What it recognizes is unknown. It was with a sample-barcoded 5' primer and a J-beta primer mix that a second PCR of roughly 7 to 12 cycles was run. Each CDR3 protein gets one entry after TCRdb re-called the 5' RACE reads with MiXCR. The data show around 2 million distinct CDR3 sequences, roughly two fifths seen once. The CDR3 spans 17 residues. Germline-derived CDR1 and CDR2 are SGHVS and FNYEAQ. Trimming pared 5 bases from V and 2 bases from J, leaving 22 bases between. This sample stems from a study of blood T cells in healthy people across ages. General study results and limits: Long-lived and aged donors differed, with more naive CD4+ cells and higher diversity in the long-lived.

PBMCs were isolated at a quantity of at least 6 million per sample. Total RNA, at least 6 micrograms per sample, came from PBMCs. The chain employs TRBV7-6 and TRBJ2-7, with D unresolved. The receptor comes from a human donor in good health. Sequencing used blood. The CDR3 bases are TGTGCCAGCAGCCTCGGGCCTCTCCATCACCAAGCCTACGAGCAGTACTTC. This gives the protein CASSLGPLHHQAYEQYF.